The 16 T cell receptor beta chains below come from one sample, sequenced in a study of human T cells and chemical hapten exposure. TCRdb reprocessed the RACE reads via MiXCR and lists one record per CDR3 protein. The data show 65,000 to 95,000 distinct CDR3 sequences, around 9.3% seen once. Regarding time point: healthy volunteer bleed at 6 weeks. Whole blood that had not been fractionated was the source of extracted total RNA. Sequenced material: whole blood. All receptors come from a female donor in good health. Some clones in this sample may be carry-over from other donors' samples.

Here the CDR3 DNA reads TGTGCCAGCAGCTACTTCGACAGGTTTGGAACTGAAGCTTTCTTT. Protein product: CASSYFDRFGTEAFF. The chain recombines TRBV7-2 with TRBJ1-1; D possibly corresponds to TRBD1 (6 bases). V shed 4 bases and J shed 5 bases, with 17 bases lying between them. This CDR3 comprises 15 residues. Germline CDR1 and CDR2: SGHTA and FQGNSA.

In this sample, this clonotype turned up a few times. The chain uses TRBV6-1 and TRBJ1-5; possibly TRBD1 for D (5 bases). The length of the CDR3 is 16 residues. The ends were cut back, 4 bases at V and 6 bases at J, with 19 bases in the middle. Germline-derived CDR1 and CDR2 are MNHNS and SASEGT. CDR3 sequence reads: CASSAPPSGRGQPQHF. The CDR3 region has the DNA TGTGCCAGCAGTGCTCCCCCATCGGGACGCGGTCAGCCCCAGCATTTT.

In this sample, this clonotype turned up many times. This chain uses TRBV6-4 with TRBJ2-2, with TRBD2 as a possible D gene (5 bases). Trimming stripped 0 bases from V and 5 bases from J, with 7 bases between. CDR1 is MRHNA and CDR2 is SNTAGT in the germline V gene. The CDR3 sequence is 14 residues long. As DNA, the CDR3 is TGTGCCAGCAGTGACTCTAGGGAGACCGGGGAGCTGTTTTTT. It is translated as CASSDSRETGELFF.

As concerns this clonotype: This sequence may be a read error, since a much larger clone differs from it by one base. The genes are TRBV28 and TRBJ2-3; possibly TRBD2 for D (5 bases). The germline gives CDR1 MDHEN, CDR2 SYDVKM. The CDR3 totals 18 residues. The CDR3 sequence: CANSFEDFPPYSTDTQYF. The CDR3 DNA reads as TGTGCCAACAGTTTTGAGGACTTTCCGCCCTATAGCACAGATACGCAGTATTTT.

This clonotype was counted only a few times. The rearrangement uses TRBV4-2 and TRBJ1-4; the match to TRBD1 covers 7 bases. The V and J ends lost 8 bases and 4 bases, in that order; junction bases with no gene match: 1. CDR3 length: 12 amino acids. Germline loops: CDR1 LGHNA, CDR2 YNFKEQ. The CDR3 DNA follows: TGTGCCAGCCGACAGGGTAATGAAAAACTGTTTTTT. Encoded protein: CASRQGNEKLFF.

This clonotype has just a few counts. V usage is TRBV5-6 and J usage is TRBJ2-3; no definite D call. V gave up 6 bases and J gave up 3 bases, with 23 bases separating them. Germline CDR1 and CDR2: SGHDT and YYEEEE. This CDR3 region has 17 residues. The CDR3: CASKRLGSGALTDTQYF. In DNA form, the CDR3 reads TGTGCCAGCAAGAGACTGGGTTCAGGAGCGTTAACAGATACGCAGTATTTT.

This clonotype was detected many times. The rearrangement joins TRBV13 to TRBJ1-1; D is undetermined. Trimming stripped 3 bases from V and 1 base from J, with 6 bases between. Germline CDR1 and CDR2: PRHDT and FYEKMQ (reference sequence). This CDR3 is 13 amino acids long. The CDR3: CASSFQENTEAFF. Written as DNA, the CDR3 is TGTGCCAGCAGCTTCCAGGAGAACACTGAAGCTTTCTTT.

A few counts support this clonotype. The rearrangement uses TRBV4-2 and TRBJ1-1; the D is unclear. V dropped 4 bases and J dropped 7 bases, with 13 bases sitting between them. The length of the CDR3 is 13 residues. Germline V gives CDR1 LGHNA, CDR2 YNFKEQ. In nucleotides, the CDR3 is TGTGCCAGCAGCCCGGTGGCAGAAGATGAAGCTTTCTTT. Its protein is CASSPVAEDEAFF.

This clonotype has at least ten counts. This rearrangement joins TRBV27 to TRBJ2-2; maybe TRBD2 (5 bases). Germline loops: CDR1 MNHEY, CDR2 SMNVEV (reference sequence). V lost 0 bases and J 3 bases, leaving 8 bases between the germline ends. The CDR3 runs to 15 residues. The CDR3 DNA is TGTGCCAGCAGTTTATCGGCGGGTTACACCGGGGAGCTGTTTTTT. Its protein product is CASSLSAGYTGELFF.

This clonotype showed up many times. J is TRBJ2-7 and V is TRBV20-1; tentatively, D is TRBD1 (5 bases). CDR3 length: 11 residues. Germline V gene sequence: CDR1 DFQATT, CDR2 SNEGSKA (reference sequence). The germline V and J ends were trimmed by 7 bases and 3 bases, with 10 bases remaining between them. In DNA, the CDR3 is TGCAGTGTCCCAGACAGCTACGAGCAGTACTTC. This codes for CSVPDSYEQYF.

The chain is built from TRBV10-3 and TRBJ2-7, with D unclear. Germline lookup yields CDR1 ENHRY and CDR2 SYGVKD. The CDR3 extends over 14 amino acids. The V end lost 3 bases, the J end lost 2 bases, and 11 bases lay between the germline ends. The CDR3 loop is CAISDPSETYEQYF. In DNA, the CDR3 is TGTGCCATCAGTGACCCGAGCGAGACCTACGAGCAGTACTTC.

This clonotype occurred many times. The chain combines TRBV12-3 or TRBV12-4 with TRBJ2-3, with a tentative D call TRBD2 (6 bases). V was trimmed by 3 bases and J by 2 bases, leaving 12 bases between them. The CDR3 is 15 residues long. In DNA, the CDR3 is TGTGCCAGCAGTTTCTTGGCGGGGCTCACAGATACGCAGTATTTT. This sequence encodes CASSFLAGLTDTQYF.

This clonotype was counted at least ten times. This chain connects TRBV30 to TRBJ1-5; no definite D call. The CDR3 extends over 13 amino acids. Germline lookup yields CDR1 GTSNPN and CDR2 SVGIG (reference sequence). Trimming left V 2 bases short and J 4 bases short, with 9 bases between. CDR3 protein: CAWSKTDNQPQHF. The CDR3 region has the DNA TGTGCCTGGAGTAAGACGGATAATCAGCCCCAGCATTTT.

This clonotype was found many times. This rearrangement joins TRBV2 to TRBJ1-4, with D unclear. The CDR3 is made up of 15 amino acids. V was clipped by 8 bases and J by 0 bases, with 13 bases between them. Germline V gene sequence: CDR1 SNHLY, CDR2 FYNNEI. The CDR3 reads CASQSSLATNEKLFF. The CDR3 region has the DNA TGTGCCAGCCAGAGCTCCCTTGCAACTAATGAAAAACTGTTTTTT.

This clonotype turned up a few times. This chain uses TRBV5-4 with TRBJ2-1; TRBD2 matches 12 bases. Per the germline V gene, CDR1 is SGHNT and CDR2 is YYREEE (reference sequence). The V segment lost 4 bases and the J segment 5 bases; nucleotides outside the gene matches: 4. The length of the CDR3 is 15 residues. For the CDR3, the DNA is TGTGCCAGCAGCAAGACTAGCGGGGGTGACAATGAGCAGTTCTTC. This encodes CASSKTSGGDNEQFF. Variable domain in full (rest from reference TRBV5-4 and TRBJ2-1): ETGVTQSPTHLIKTRGQQVTLRCSSQSGHNTVSWYQQALGQGPQFIFQYYREEENGRGNFPPRFSGLQFPNYSSELNVNALELDDSALYLCASSKTSGGDNEQFFGPGTRLTVL.

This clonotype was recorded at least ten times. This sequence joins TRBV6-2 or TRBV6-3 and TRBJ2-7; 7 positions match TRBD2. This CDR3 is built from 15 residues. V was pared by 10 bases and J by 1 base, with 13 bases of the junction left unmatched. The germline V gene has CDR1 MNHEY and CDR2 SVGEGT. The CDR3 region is CATRSLSGESYEQYF. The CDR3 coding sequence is TGTGCCACCCGGAGTTTAAGCGGGGAGTCCTACGAGCAGTACTTC.